Given below is one TCR beta chain in context. Its target is not known. The record originates from a study of lymphopenia after photon versus proton radiotherapy. Using immunoSEQ multiplex PCR, the repertoire was profiled, and TCRdb retains in-frame clones only, with some absent. This sample has 40,000 to 45,000 clones, with approximately 82% found just once. General observations from the study: Oligoclonal CD8+ Temra expansion after nadir drove photon patients' diversity drop.

The TCR comes from a woman aged 65 to 85 with pancreatic cancer. The specimen comprised peripheral blood, sampled from a patient treated with proton-based radiotherapy.

The CDR3 spells CASSGLAGVKYNEQFF. The CDR3 DNA reads as TGTGCCAGCAGTGGATTAGCGGGAGTGAAATACAATGAGCAGTTCTTC. The V and J genes are TRBV6-4 and TRBJ2-1; 9 bases map to TRBD2. CDR1 is MRHNA, CDR2 SNTAGT, per germline. The trim removed 4 bases at V and 4 bases at J, leaving 8 bases unmatched. The CDR3 extends over 16 amino acids.